Each of the 28 T cell receptor beta chains below was sequenced from the same sample in a study of T cell changes during pregnancy in multiple sclerosis. Here immunoSEQ multiplex PCR was the method, and the copy in TCRdb shows in-frame clones only, minus some. The data hold approximately 63,000 clones, with approximately 92% observed a single time. The sample in question was peripheral blood, obtained in the third trimester of pregnancy. The source of these receptors is a female donor in good health, enrolled as a control in a pregnancy study.

V gene TRBV19 combines with J gene TRBJ2-3, with 7 bases lining up with TRBD1. With 6 bases clipped from V and 4 bases from J, the junction kept 1 base outside the gene matches. Germline V lookup: CDR1 LNHDA, CDR2 SQIVND (reference sequence). This CDR3 contains 12 residues. The CDR3 DNA follows: TGTGCCAGTAGGGGACAGCCAGATACGCAGTATTTT. Its translation: CASRGQPDTQYF.

This chain connects TRBV7-2 to TRBJ2-7, with D perhaps TRBD2 (5 bases). In germline, CDR1 is SGHTA, CDR2 FQGNSA. This CDR3 is built from 14 residues. With 2 bases removed from V and 6 bases from J, the gap between germline ends came to 14 bases. CDR3 DNA: TGTGCCAGCAGCTTATTCGGCGAGGGCTCCGAGCAGTACTTC. This translates into CASSLFGEGSEQYF.

This clone has a handful of counts. V and J are TRBV14 and TRBJ1-1; D gene ambiguous. The length of the CDR3 is 14 residues. Trimming took off 1 base at V and 3 bases at J, with 9 bases between the two ends. Germline CDR1 and CDR2: SGHDN and FVKESK. The DNA for the CDR3 is TGTGCCAGCAGCCAAGTGGGCGGGTACACTGAAGCTTTCTTT. Amino acids: CASSQVGGYTEAFF.

This chain links TRBV28 with TRBJ1-1; maybe TRBD1 (5 bases). V dropped 2 bases and J dropped 10 bases, with 17 bases sitting between them. This CDR3 is 14 amino acids long. The germline gives CDR1 MDHEN, CDR2 SYDVKM. Written as DNA, the CDR3 is TGTGCCAGCAGTTTAGGGGCAGAACTTCGCGGAGCTTTCTTT. The encoded protein is CASSLGAELRGAFF.

The rearrangement links TRBV2 to TRBJ2-7; D might be TRBD2 (5 bases). This CDR3 has 15 amino acids. The germline gives CDR1 SNHLY, CDR2 FYNNEI. V lost 7 bases and J lost 3, with 19 bases in between. CDR3 residues: CASTELVSRVYEQYF. The CDR3 nucleotides read TGTGCCAGCACCGAACTAGTAAGCAGAGTCTACGAGCAGTACTTC.

This chain links TRBV2 with TRBJ2-7; D is unresolved. This CDR3 is 16 amino acids long. V was shortened by 8 bases and J by 0 bases, with 20 bases between the two germline ends. Per the germline V gene, CDR1 is SNHLY and CDR2 is FYNNEI. The DNA of the CDR3 is TGTGCCAGCCGTCGAGGCCCCAGCGACGGCTCCTACGAGCAGTACTTC. Encoded protein: CASRRGPSDGSYEQYF.

J is TRBJ1-2 and V is TRBV14; D is uncertain. Looked up from germline, CDR1 is SGHDN and CDR2 is FVKESK. V was trimmed by 0 bases and J by 8 bases, leaving 7 bases between them. The CDR3 has 12 residues. CDR3 loop: CASSQEGSGYTF. CDR3 bases: TGTGCCAGCAGCCAAGAGGGGAGCGGCTACACCTTC.

The chain couples TRBV10-3 to TRBJ2-3, with 8 bases lining up with TRBD2. Germline CDR1 and CDR2: ENHRY and SYGVKD. The CDR3 is made up of 14 amino acids. V was clipped by 8 bases and J by 1 base; unmatched bases: 5. DNA of the CDR3: TGTGCCATCCAGCGGGAGTCAGGCACAGATACGCAGTATTTT. Protein product: CAIQRESGTDTQYF.

This chain links TRBV27 with TRBJ2-1; 14 bases map to TRBD2. Germline CDR1 reads MNHEY; CDR2 reads SMNVEV (reference sequence). Losses at the gene ends were 5 bases for V and 7 bases for J; bases not matched to a gene: 4. The CDR3 is made up of 15 amino acids. CDR3 DNA: TGTGCCAGCAGTCCCCGGACTAGCGGGAGGAATGAGCAGTTCTTC. It is translated as CASSPRTSGRNEQFF.

A single count supports this clone. The V call is TRBV4-1, the J call TRBJ2-3; 7 nucleotides agree with TRBD2. CDR3 size: 16 residues. The J segment lost 1 base and the V segment lost 0 bases, leaving 4 bases of the junction unmatched. Germline loops: CDR1 MGHRA, CDR2 YSYEKL. In nucleotides, the CDR3 is TGCGCCAGCAGCCAAGAAAAGCGGGGAGGCACAGATACGCAGTATTTT. It encodes CASSQEKRGGTDTQYF.

The chain couples TRBV28 to TRBJ2-1, with TRBD2 matching over 9 bases. The germline CDR1 and CDR2 sequences are MDHEN and SYDVKM. The CDR3 sequence is 13 residues long. The V gene end was trimmed by 4 bases and the J gene end by 10 bases; junction bases not matched to a gene: 5. CDR3 residues: CASSWAGGHEQFF. As DNA, the CDR3 is TGTGCCAGCAGTTGGGCGGGGGGGCACGAGCAGTTCTTC.

The V and J genes are TRBV6-5 and TRBJ1-2; D perhaps matches TRBD1 (6 bases). V lost 2 bases and J lost 5, with 18 bases in between. The CDR3 runs 16 residues. CDR1 and CDR2 (germline): MNHEY, SVGAGI. CDR3 DNA: TGTGCCAGCAGTTACCTGGACACGGCAGGGGATTATGGCTACACCTTC. It translates to CASSYLDTAGDYGYTF.

The V call is TRBV30, the J call TRBJ2-1; 14 nucleotides align to TRBD2. Germline CDR1 is GTSNPN and CDR2 is SVGIG (reference sequence). Trimming at V came to 3 bases and at J to 8 bases, leaving 3 bases not matched to a gene. This CDR3 spans 14 amino acids. The CDR3 DNA sequence: TGTGCCTGGAGGGGGACTAGCGGGAGCGATGAGCAGTTCTTC. Translated, it gives CAWRGTSGSDEQFF.

The gene calls are TRBV12-5 and TRBJ1-2, with a possible D match to TRBD1 (5 bases). Germline V gene lookup returns CDR1 LGHNT and CDR2 FRNRAP. V gave up 1 base and J gave up 8 bases, with 17 bases separating them. The CDR3 is 15 amino acids. CDR3 sequence reads: CASGLDAAGGAGYTF. CDR3 DNA: TGTGCTAGTGGTTTGGACGCCGCCGGGGGAGCAGGCTACACCTTC.

The CDR3: CASREQPRTEAFF. In nucleotides, the CDR3 is TGTGCCAGCAGGGAGCAGCCCCGGACTGAAGCTTTCTTT. The rearrangement links TRBV5-4 to TRBJ1-1; no clear D. Trimming shortened V by 5 bases and J by 5 bases, and 13 bases separated the two germline ends. CDR3 length: 13 residues. Germline CDR1 is SGHNT and CDR2 is YYREEE (reference sequence).

This clone was picked up one time. The V gene is TRBV5-1, the J gene TRBJ2-2; 10 bases line up with TRBD1. After removal of 4 bases from V and 3 bases from J, the junction contained 6 bases not matched to a gene. The CDR3 runs to 16 residues. From germline, CDR1 is SGHRS and CDR2 YFSETQ. Here the CDR3 reads CASSETGGFDTGELFF. Here the CDR3 DNA reads TGCGCCAGCAGCGAGACAGGGGGCTTCGACACCGGGGAGCTGTTTTTT. Looking up the rest from reference TRBV5-1 and TRBJ2-2 gives the full variable domain: KAGVTQTPRYLIKTRGQQVTLSCSPISGHRSVSWYQQTPGQGLQFLFEYFSETQRNKGNFPGRFSGRQFSNSRSEMNVSTLELGDSALYLCASSETGGFDTGELFFGEGSRLTVL.

The chain links TRBV28 to TRBJ2-7; 9 bases line up with TRBD1. Germline lookup yields CDR1 MDHEN and CDR2 SYDVKM. The CDR3 has 16 amino acids. V trimming: 6 bases; J trimming: 0 bases; junction bases outside the gene matches: 9. The CDR3 DNA follows: TGTGCCAGCAGCCCGTCCGGGACAGGGAACTCCTACGAGCAGTACTTC. Residues: CASSPSGTGNSYEQYF.

The V and J genes are TRBV7-2 and TRBJ2-3; 7 bases map to TRBD1. The CDR3 has 14 residues. Trimming took 5 bases from V and 6 from J; bases not matched to a gene: 8. Germline CDR1 and CDR2: SGHTA and FQGNSA. The CDR3 here is CASSVSEGADTQYF. DNA of the CDR3: TGTGCCAGCAGCGTGAGCGAGGGGGCGGATACGCAGTATTTT.

The chain has TRBV28 and TRBJ2-7, with TRBD1 identical over 9 bases. Germline values: CDR1 MDHEN, CDR2 SYDVKM. With V trimmed by 4 bases and J by 3 bases, 1 base remained unmatched. The CDR3 sequence is 13 residues long. The CDR3 DNA sequence: TGTGCCAGCAGTTCGGGACAGGGCTACGAGCAGTACTTC. Translation: CASSSGQGYEQYF.

This chain connects TRBV7-2 to TRBJ1-1; D unclear. Germline V CDR1 and CDR2: SGHTA, FQGNSA. V was clipped by 2 bases and J by 11 bases, with 12 bases between them. This CDR3 spans 12 amino acids. The CDR3 loop reads CASSLQLSVAFF. CDR3 bases: TGTGCCAGCAGCTTACAATTATCAGTGGCTTTCTTT.

This clone was found once. This rearrangement joins TRBV9 to TRBJ1-3, with D possibly matching TRBD1 (6 bases). The V end was cut by 3 bases, the J end by 1 base, with 11 bases between. Germline V gene data show CDR1 as SGDLS and CDR2 as YYNGEE. The CDR3 contains 15 residues. CDR3 loop: CASSAGQISGNTIYF. DNA for the CDR3: TGTGCCAGCAGCGCCGGACAGATTTCTGGAAACACCATATATTTT.

The rearrangement uses TRBV6-5 and TRBJ1-2; 11 nucleotides align to TRBD1. The V gene end was trimmed by 7 bases and the J gene end by 4 bases; junction bases not matched to a gene: 5. CDR1 is MNHEY and CDR2 is SVGAGI in the germline V gene. CDR3 size: 14 residues. The CDR3, as DNA: TGTGCCAGCAAGACCGGGACAGGGGGCTATGGCTACACCTTC. Protein sequence: CASKTGTGGYGYTF.

This rearrangement joins TRBV29-1 to TRBJ1-6; D uncertain. CDR1 is SQVTM and CDR2 is ANQGSEA in the germline V gene. V was clipped by 3 bases and J by 13 bases, with 13 bases between them. The CDR3 loop spans 12 amino acids. The CDR3 nucleotides read TGCAGCGTTGAGATTCCCGGTAGCCCCCTCCACTTT. Translation gives CSVEIPGSPLHF.

This clone was recorded only once. The chain employs TRBV5-1 and TRBJ2-3; TRBD2 matches 13 bases. Germline trimming cut 0 bases from V and 2 bases from J; bases unmatched to any gene: 9. Germline-derived CDR1 and CDR2 are SGHRS and YFSETQ. This CDR3 contains 19 residues. CDR3 loop: CASSLGLGLAGRPTDTQYF. CDR3 nucleotides: TGCGCCAGCAGCTTGGGTCTGGGACTAGCGGGGCGACCCACAGATACGCAGTATTTT.

The J gene is TRBJ2-5, the V gene TRBV9, with TRBD1 matching 10 bases. With 0 bases clipped from V and 5 bases from J, the junction kept 4 bases outside the gene matches. This CDR3 has 15 amino acids. Germline values: CDR1 SGDLS, CDR2 YYNGEE. The CDR3 nucleotides read TGTGCCAGCAGCGTAGGACAGGGGGCCTGGGAGACCCAGTACTTC. Encoded protein: CASSVGQGAWETQYF.

This clone came up once. This chain connects TRBV18 to TRBJ2-7, with a possible D match to TRBD1 (5 bases). The germline V gene has CDR1 KGHSH and CDR2 LQKENI. Trimming removed 3 bases at V and 0 bases at J, with 18 bases between. The CDR3 runs 17 residues. The CDR3 coding sequence is TGTGCCAGCTCACCCCTCCTATCTGTAGGGGTCTCCTACGAGCAGTACTTC. Protein product: CASSPLLSVGVSYEQYF.

This chain connects TRBV5-6 to TRBJ1-1; D is perhaps TRBD1 (6 bases). The CDR3 is made up of 17 amino acids. CDR1 is SGHDT, CDR2 YYEEEE, per germline. With 5 bases removed from V and 1 base from J, the gap between germline ends came to 21 bases. CDR3 sequence: CASRYGFNRATNTEAFF. CDR3 nucleotide sequence: TGTGCCAGCAGGTATGGATTTAACAGGGCAACGAACACTGAAGCTTTCTTT.

Only one count was recorded for this clone. The chain is built from TRBV28 and TRBJ1-1; tentative D call: TRBD1 (6 bases). V was trimmed by 6 bases and J by 1 base, leaving 12 bases between them. Germline V gene sequence: CDR1 MDHEN, CDR2 SYDVKM. The CDR3 sequence is 14 residues long. This CDR3 reads CASRTGTPNTEAFF. The CDR3 DNA reads TGTGCCAGCAGGACTGGGACACCGAACACTGAAGCTTTCTTT.